The 17 T cell receptor beta chains below were found in one sample sequenced in a study of T cell responses to AZD1222 COVID-19 vaccine. Generated by immunoSEQ multiplex PCR, the TCRdb table keeps only in-frame clones and is missing some. The table records about 50,000 clones, approximately 85% of them present only once. Sample: peripheral blood, taken on day 0 of MenACWY control vaccination. Receptor source: an adult in good health.

V gene TRBV6-5 combines with J gene TRBJ1-1, with 7 bases that match TRBD1. With 8 bases clipped from V and 4 bases from J, the junction kept 4 bases outside the gene matches. Germline values: CDR1 MNHEY, CDR2 SVGAGI. The CDR3 extends over 12 amino acids. The CDR3 nucleotides are TGTGCCAGCGGTACAGGGGTCACTGAAGCTTTCTTT. Amino acid sequence: CASGTGVTEAFF.

The chain uses TRBV28 and TRBJ1-2, with D perhaps TRBD1 (5 bases). The V gene's germline CDR1 is MDHEN and CDR2 SYDVKM. V lost 3 bases, J lost 4 bases, and 12 bases lay in between. The CDR3 runs to 14 residues. CDR3 protein: CASSFGADLYGYTF. Written as DNA, the CDR3 is TGTGCCAGCAGTTTTGGGGCAGATCTCTATGGCTACACCTTC.

This clone was seen once. The V gene is TRBV19, the J gene TRBJ1-4; the D gene is possibly TRBD1 (6 bases). The length of the CDR3 is 15 residues. With 6 bases removed from V and 3 bases from J, the gap between germline ends came to 14 bases. Germline V CDR1 and CDR2: LNHDA, SQIVND (reference sequence). For the CDR3, the DNA is TGTGCCAGTAGACTAATGGGGGGCGCTAATGAAAAACTGTTTTTT. Translation gives CASRLMGGANEKLFF.

The chain has TRBV9 and TRBJ2-7; D might be TRBD2 (6 bases). Between the trimmed V and J ends, which lost 0 bases and 3 bases, there was a span of 13 bases. Germline lookup yields CDR1 SGDLS and CDR2 YYNGEE. The CDR3 covers 15 residues. In DNA, the CDR3 is TGTGCCAGCAGCGTAGACGGGAGTTCGAACTACGAGCAGTACTTC. This translates into CASSVDGSSNYEQYF.

This clone appeared a few times. The chain links TRBV2 to TRBJ2-1, with TRBD2 matching 9 bases. Germline-derived CDR1 and CDR2 are SNHLY and FYNNEI. The CDR3 covers 14 residues. V shed 4 bases, J shed 3 bases, and the junction held 1 base outside the gene matches. CDR3 DNA sequence: TGTGCCAGCAGTGTTAGCGGGAGCTACAATGAGCAGTTCTTC. Amino acids: CASSVSGSYNEQFF.

The V and J genes are TRBV7-9 and TRBJ2-7; D tentatively fits TRBD1 or TRBD2 (5 bases each). Trimming took off 4 bases at V and 2 bases at J, with 9 bases between the two ends. Germline-derived CDR1 and CDR2 are SEHNR and FQNEAQ (reference sequence). The CDR3 contains 13 residues. The CDR3 coding sequence is TGTGCCAGCAGCTCCCAGGGACCCTACGAGCAGTACTTC. Protein product: CASSSQGPYEQYF.

The chain employs TRBV7-8 and TRBJ1-1, with 7 nucleotides matching TRBD1. Trimming removed 4 bases from V and 1 base from J; junction bases left unmatched: 9. This CDR3 is built from 16 residues. Germline CDR1 reads SGHVS; CDR2 reads FQNEAQ. The CDR3 spells CASSSSGTAANTEAFF. As DNA, the CDR3 is TGTGCCAGCAGCTCTTCCGGGACAGCCGCGAACACTGAAGCTTTCTTT.

The V call is TRBV29-1, the J call TRBJ2-1; 15 bases agree with TRBD2. There are 15 residues in the CDR3. The V segment lost 7 bases and the J segment 8 bases; nucleotides outside the gene matches: 9. CDR1 SQVTM and CDR2 ANQGSEA come from the germline V gene. CDR3 sequence reads: CSAGTSGRFNDEQFF. Here the CDR3 DNA reads TGCAGCGCGGGGACTAGCGGGAGGTTCAACGATGAGCAGTTCTTC.

V and J are TRBV27 and TRBJ1-1, with a tentative D call TRBD1 (6 bases). The CDR3 loop spans 14 amino acids. Trimming pared 2 bases from V and 5 bases from J, leaving 12 bases between. CDR1 is MNHEY and CDR2 is SMNVEV in the germline V gene (reference sequence). CDR3 nucleotides: TGTGCCAGCAGTTTAGGGGGCGCGAGGACTGAAGCTTTCTTT. This gives the protein CASSLGGARTEAFF.

The rearrangement uses TRBV5-5 and TRBJ1-1; D is undetermined. The CDR3 consists of 14 residues. Trimming pared 5 bases from V and 0 bases from J, leaving 11 bases between. Germline CDR1 and CDR2: SGHKS and YYEKEE (reference sequence). The chain's CDR3 is CASSEQPVNTEAFF. The CDR3 nucleotides read TGTGCCAGCAGTGAGCAACCTGTGAACACTGAAGCTTTCTTT.

This clone was counted between two and nine times. This chain links TRBV30 with TRBJ2-7; possibly TRBD1 or TRBD2 for D (5 bases each). Trimming cost V 1 base and J 6 bases, with 19 bases left between them. There are 15 residues in the CDR3. Per germline, CDR1 GTSNPN and CDR2 SVGIG (reference sequence). CDR3: CAWSGRTGQGGEQYF. Written as DNA, the CDR3 is TGTGCCTGGAGTGGAAGGACTGGGCAGGGCGGCGAGCAGTACTTC.

The chain couples TRBV11-2 to TRBJ2-7; 8 positions match TRBD2. V was clipped by 1 base and J by 3 bases; unmatched bases: 8. Germline values: CDR1 SGHAT, CDR2 FQNNGV. The CDR3 has 16 amino acids. The CDR3 is CASSLGTGTRGYEQYF. The CDR3 coding sequence is TGTGCCAGCAGCTTAGGGACCGGGACTAGGGGCTACGAGCAGTACTTC. The full variable domain, its missing parts supplied by reference TRBV11-2 and TRBJ2-7, is EAGVAQSPRYKIIEKRQSVAFWCNPISGHATLYWYQQILGQGPKLLIQFQNNGVVDDSQLPKDRFSAERLKGVDSTLKIQPAKLEDSAVYLCASSLGTGTRGYEQYFGPGTRLTVT.

This chain's CDR3 is CSASVGADTQYF. The CDR3 DNA reads as TGCAGTGCTAGTGTCGGGGCCGATACGCAGTATTTT. The V and J genes are TRBV20-1 and TRBJ2-3; D possibly uses TRBD1 or TRBD2 (5 bases each). Deletions cut 3 bases from V and 6 bases from J, with 10 bases between. Germline V gives CDR1 DFQATT, CDR2 SNEGSKA (reference sequence). The length of the CDR3 is 12 residues.

The rearrangement joins TRBV24-1 to TRBJ2-5, with D possibly being TRBD1 (7 bases). This CDR3 region has 15 residues. Germline CDR1 KGHDR, CDR2 SFDVKD. Between the trimmed V and J ends, which lost 2 bases and 5 bases, there was a span of 14 bases. The CDR3 region has the DNA TGTGCCACCAGTGATTCCCCAGGGGGGCGGGAGACCCAGTACTTC. It yields the protein CATSDSPGGRETQYF.

The chain joins TRBV7-9 to TRBJ2-7, with 8 bases matching TRBD1. This CDR3 contains 14 residues. Germline values: CDR1 SEHNR, CDR2 FQNEAQ (reference sequence). V was pared by 1 base and J by 4 bases, with 3 bases of the junction left unmatched. The CDR3 loop is CASSLGTGFYEQYF. In DNA form, the CDR3 reads TGTGCCAGCAGCTTAGGGACAGGGTTTTACGAGCAGTACTTC.

In nucleotides, the CDR3 is TGTGCCAGCAGTTTTGGACTAGCGGTAAATGAGCAGTTCTTC. As protein: CASSFGLAVNEQFF. The chain uses TRBV27 and TRBJ2-1; 10 positions agree with TRBD2. V trimming: 3 bases; J trimming: 7 bases; junction bases outside the gene matches: 3. Germline-derived CDR1 and CDR2 are MNHEY and SMNVEV (reference sequence). CDR3 size: 14 residues.

The CDR3 nucleotides read TGTGCCAGCAGCCCCCAACTAGTTGGCGGGGAGCTGTTTTTT. Encoded protein: CASSPQLVGGELFF. The chain is built from TRBV7-2 and TRBJ2-2, with D possibly matching TRBD2 (5 bases). Germline CDR1 SGHTA, CDR2 FQGNSA. V shed 5 bases and J shed 7 bases, with 14 bases lying between them. This CDR3 is built from 14 residues.